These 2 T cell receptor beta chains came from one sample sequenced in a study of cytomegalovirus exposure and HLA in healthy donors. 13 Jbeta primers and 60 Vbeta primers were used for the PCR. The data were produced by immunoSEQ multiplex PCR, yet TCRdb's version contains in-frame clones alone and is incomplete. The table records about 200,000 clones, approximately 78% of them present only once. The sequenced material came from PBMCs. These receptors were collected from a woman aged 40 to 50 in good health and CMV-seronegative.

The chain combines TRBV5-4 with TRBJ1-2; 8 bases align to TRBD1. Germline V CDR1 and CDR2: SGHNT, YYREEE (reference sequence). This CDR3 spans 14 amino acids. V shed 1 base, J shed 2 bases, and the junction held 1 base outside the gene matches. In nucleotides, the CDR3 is TGTGCCAGCAGCTTGAGACAGGGGAACTATGGCTACACCTTC. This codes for CASSLRQGNYGYTF.

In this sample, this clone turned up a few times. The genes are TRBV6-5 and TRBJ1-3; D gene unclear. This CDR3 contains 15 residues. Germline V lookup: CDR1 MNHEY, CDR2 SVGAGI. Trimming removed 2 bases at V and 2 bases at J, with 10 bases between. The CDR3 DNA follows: TGTGCCAGCAGTTACGAATGGAGAACTGGAAACACCATATATTTT. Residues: CASSYEWRTGNTIYF.